One sample yielded the 32 T cell receptor beta chains listed below, sequenced in a study of T-cell memory formation after mild COVID-19. One entry per CDR3 protein, called by TCRdb with MiXCR from the 5' RACE reads. The sample includes about 620,000 distinct CDR3 sequences, under 20% of them seen just once. The material sequenced was PBMCs or a T cell subset sorted from them (not recorded which). The receptors derive from an adult woman who had mild COVID-19 (a few samples of this study predate the infection). Cell type and time point are not known.

This clonotype was found many times. The rearrangement links TRBV7-9 to TRBJ2-3; 11 positions match TRBD2. Trimming took 0 bases from V and 8 from J; bases not matched to a gene: 4. Germline V lookup: CDR1 SEHNR, CDR2 FQNEAQ (reference sequence). The CDR3 length is 15 residues. The CDR3 DNA follows: TGTGCCAGCAGCTTAGCGGCTAGCGGGAGGACTACGCAGTATTTT. It encodes CASSLAASGRTTQYF.

The rearrangement links TRBV3-1 to TRBJ2-3, with TRBD2 matching 12 bases. This CDR3 comprises 16 residues. Germline CDR1 is LGHDT and CDR2 is YNNKEL (reference sequence). Losses at the gene ends were 4 bases for V and 2 bases for J; bases not matched to a gene: 4. The CDR3 nucleotides read TGTGCCAGCAGCCCGACTAGCGGGAGTTACACAGATACGCAGTATTTT. It encodes CASSPTSGSYTDTQYF.

The chain couples TRBV6-8 to TRBJ2-5; possibly TRBD1 for D (6 bases). Per the germline V gene, CDR1 is MNHGY and CDR2 is SAAAGT. The CDR3 sequence is 14 residues long. V was clipped by 7 bases and J by 5 bases, with 17 bases between them. CDR3 sequence reads: CASTRRDIDETQYF. CDR3 DNA sequence: TGTGCCAGCACAAGAAGGGACATCGATGAGACCCAGTACTTC.

This clonotype was seen more than once but under ten times. The chain joins TRBV4-2 to TRBJ2-7; 7 bases match TRBD2. With 3 bases clipped from V and 6 bases from J, the junction kept 11 bases outside the gene matches. The germline gives CDR1 LGHNA, CDR2 YNFKEQ. This CDR3 comprises 15 residues. In DNA, the CDR3 is TGTGCCAGCAGCCAGCTGCGGGGGAATCGGGGCGAGCAGTACTTC. Its protein product is CASSQLRGNRGEQYF.

The chain employs TRBV4-1 and TRBJ2-3; perhaps TRBD1 as D (5 bases). This CDR3 has 16 residues. Germline loops: CDR1 MGHRA, CDR2 YSYEKL. Trimming cost V 0 bases and J 4 bases, with 14 bases left between them. The CDR3 DNA sequence: TGCGCCAGCAGCCAAGAGGTCAGGGTGCCGGCAGATACGCAGTATTTT. This encodes CASSQEVRVPADTQYF.

This sequence joins TRBV20-1 and TRBJ2-1; 14 bases are shared with TRBD2. Per germline, CDR1 DFQATT and CDR2 SNEGSKA (reference sequence). This CDR3 has 16 amino acids. With V trimmed by 6 bases and J by 8 bases, 12 bases remained unmatched. CDR3 sequence reads: CSARRRGLAGEDEQFF. For the CDR3, the DNA is TGCAGTGCCAGGAGAAGGGGACTAGCGGGAGAGGATGAGCAGTTCTTC.

This clonotype was detected only a few times. The chain combines TRBV23-1 with TRBJ2-2; 8 nucleotides agree with TRBD1. TRBV23-1 is designated an ORF whose function remains uncertain. With 6 bases clipped from V and 7 bases from J, the junction kept 7 bases outside the gene matches. The CDR3 spans 14 residues. In DNA, the CDR3 is TGCGCCAGCAGCCGGGACAGGAAGATCGGGGAGCTGTTTTTT. Protein product: CASSRDRKIGELFF.

This clonotype was seen a few times. The rearrangement links TRBV15 to TRBJ2-3; TRBD2 matches at 10 bases. CDR1 and CDR2 from the germline V gene are LNHNV and YYDKDF (reference sequence). The CDR3 extends over 16 amino acids. V gave up 1 base and J gave up 0 bases; unmatched junction bases: 1. The CDR3 loop is CATSRGTSGSTDTQYF. In DNA, the CDR3 is TGTGCCACCAGCAGAGGGACTAGCGGTAGCACAGATACGCAGTATTTT. Based on the CDR3 plus reference TRBV15 and TRBJ2-3, the full variable domain is DAMVIQNPRYQVTQFGKPVTLSCSQTLNHNVMYWYQQKSSQAPKLLFHYYDKDFNNEADTPDNFQSRRPNTSFCFLDIRSPGLGDTAMYLCATSRGTSGSTDTQYFGPGTRLTVL.

This clonotype was detected only a few times. The rearrangement joins TRBV15 to TRBJ1-1; TRBD1 might be the D (5 bases). V gave up 0 bases and J gave up 3 bases, with 14 bases separating them. The CDR3 extends over 16 amino acids. The germline V gene has CDR1 LNHNV and CDR2 YYDKDF (reference sequence). In DNA form, the CDR3 reads TGTGCCACCAGCAGAGATCCGGGGACCGTGGACACTGAAGCTTTCTTT. This encodes CATSRDPGTVDTEAFF.

This clonotype was seen a handful of times. CDR3 DNA sequence: TGTGCCAGCAGCCCGTGGGGAAATACAAATGAGCAGTTCTTC. Translating it yields CASSPWGNTNEQFF. The chain is built from TRBV7-2 and TRBJ2-1; D gene ambiguous. The CDR3 runs 14 residues. Looked up from germline, CDR1 is SGHTA and CDR2 is FQGNSA. Between the trimmed V and J ends, which lost 5 bases and 7 bases, there was a span of 15 bases.

The genes are TRBV12-3 or TRBV12-4 and TRBJ2-7, with 8 positions matching TRBD1. This CDR3 contains 16 residues. V lost 3 bases and J lost 1; bases outside the gene matches: 8. The CDR3, as DNA: TGTGCCAGCAGTTTTGGAACAGGGGGTCCTTCCTACGAGCAGTACTTC. Translating gives CASSFGTGGPSYEQYF.

The chain carries TRBV6-2 or TRBV6-3 and TRBJ2-3; no firm D call. Germline CDR1 is MNHEY and CDR2 is SVGEGT. Trimming stripped 6 bases from V and 2 bases from J, with 12 bases between. The CDR3 contains 14 residues. CDR3 coding DNA: TGTGCCAGCAGCGTCGGCTGTAACACAGATACGCAGTATTTT. The encoded protein is CASSVGCNTDTQYF.

This clonotype was detected only a few times. The rearrangement links TRBV6-4 to TRBJ2-2, with D perhaps matching TRBD1 (5 bases). V lost 6 bases, J lost 1 base, and 9 bases lay in between. This CDR3 region has 14 residues. Germline V gene sequence: CDR1 MRHNA, CDR2 SNTAGT. For the CDR3, the DNA is TGTGCCAGCAGCAGGGCCTGGAACACCGGGGAGCTGTTTTTT. Amino acids: CASSRAWNTGELFF.

This clonotype was found a few times. This chain links TRBV18 with TRBJ2-4; the D gene is possibly TRBD2 (5 bases). V lost 4 bases and J 9 bases, leaving 13 bases between the germline ends. The germline V gene encodes CDR1 KGHSH and CDR2 LQKENI. CDR3 length: 13 residues. The CDR3 sequence: CASSRSDSSIQYF. The DNA of the CDR3 is TGTGCCAGCTCACGTTCGGACTCGAGCATTCAGTACTTC.

The chain recombines TRBV2 with TRBJ1-2, with D uncertain. This CDR3 contains 12 residues. Per germline, CDR1 SNHLY and CDR2 FYNNEI. The ends were cut back, 7 bases at V and 1 base at J, with 7 bases in the middle. The CDR3, as DNA: TGTGCCAGCATAGCACTTAACTATGGCTACACCTTC. Translation gives CASIALNYGYTF. Full variable domain (missing parts from reference TRBV2 and TRBJ1-2): EPEVTQTPSHQVTQMGQEVILRCVPISNHLYFYWYRQILGQKVEFLVSFYNNEISEKSEIFDDQFSVERPDGSNFTLKIRSTKLEDSAMYFCASIALNYGYTFGSGTRLTVV.

The V and J genes are TRBV19 and TRBJ1-5; D remains unclear. The CDR3 is 15 amino acids. The V and J ends lost 7 bases and 0 bases respectively, with 13 bases between them. Germline-derived CDR1 and CDR2 are LNHDA and SQIVND (reference sequence). The CDR3 DNA is TGTGCCAGTATCTCTTCCGGGAATAGCAATCAGCCCCAGCATTTT. The encoded protein is CASISSGNSNQPQHF.

This chain connects TRBV7-3 to TRBJ2-3, with no clear D. CDR3 length: 13 amino acids. Trimming left V 4 bases short and J 5 bases short, with 10 bases between. CDR1 is SGHTA, CDR2 FQGTGA, per germline. The CDR3 DNA is TGTGCCAGCAGCTCCGAACATGGAGATACGCAGTATTTT. Amino acids: CASSSEHGDTQYF.

The J gene is TRBJ1-5, the V gene TRBV5-6; D may be TRBD1 (5 bases). Germline CDR1 SGHDT, CDR2 YYEEEE. V was cut by 5 bases and J by 1 base, with 13 bases left in between. This CDR3 has 15 residues. The CDR3 reads CASSTRDESNQPQHF. CDR3 nucleotide sequence: TGTGCCAGCAGTACCAGGGACGAGAGCAATCAGCCCCAGCATTTT.

The rearrangement links TRBV11-2 to TRBJ1-1, with 7 bases matching TRBD1. Trimming cost V 5 bases and J 4 bases; bases outside gene matches: 10. In germline, CDR1 is SGHAT, CDR2 FQNNGV. The CDR3 length is 15 residues. CDR3 coding DNA: TGTGCCAGCAGCGTGACAGGGCAAAAGGCCACTGAAGCTTTCTTT. It translates to CASSVTGQKATEAFF.

The V call is TRBV6-5, the J call TRBJ2-1; 9 bases agree with TRBD2. The CDR3 has 18 residues. CDR1 and CDR2 (germline): MNHEY, SVGAGI. With V trimmed by 0 bases and J by 6 bases, 12 bases remained unmatched. This CDR3 is CASSYSPGLASEFNEQFF. CDR3 in DNA: TGTGCCAGCAGTTACTCCCCGGGACTAGCATCGGAGTTCAATGAGCAGTTCTTC.

There are a few counts of this clonotype. The chain combines TRBV4-3 with TRBJ1-2; perhaps TRBD1 as D (5 bases). In germline, CDR1 is LGHNA, CDR2 YSLEER. Trimming stripped 1 base from V and 4 bases from J, with 13 bases between. The length of the CDR3 is 15 residues. CDR3 DNA sequence: TGCGCCAGCAGCCAAGCTCCCACAGGAGCCTATGGCTACACCTTC. It codes for CASSQAPTGAYGYTF.

This clonotype has only a few counts. The chain uses TRBV15 and TRBJ2-4; 8 nucleotides match TRBD2. This CDR3 is 14 amino acids long. Looked up from germline, CDR1 is LNHNV and CDR2 is YYDKDF (reference sequence). Germline trimming cut 6 bases from V and 7 bases from J; bases unmatched to any gene: 8. CDR3 in DNA: TGTGCCACCAGAGAGACTAGCGATAGGAACATTCAGTACTTC. Protein: CATRETSDRNIQYF.

The rearrangement joins TRBV5-6 to TRBJ2-7; D remains ambiguous. This CDR3 has 15 amino acids. Germline CDR1 and CDR2: SGHDT and YYEEEE. Trimming removed 5 bases from V and 3 bases from J, with 18 bases in between. DNA for the CDR3: TGTGCCAGCAGTCACGGGTCTCTCGCTCGCTACGAGCAGTACTTC. This encodes CASSHGSLARYEQYF. Complete variable domain (other parts from reference TRBV5-6 and TRBJ2-7): DAGVTQSPTHLIKTRGQQVTLRCSPKSGHDTVSWYQQALGQGPQFIFQYYEEEERQRGNFPDRFSGHQFPNYSSELNVNALLLGDSALYLCASSHGSLARYEQYFGPGTRLTVT.

This clonotype was seen a few times. This rearrangement joins TRBV12-3 or TRBV12-4 to TRBJ2-2; tentatively, D is TRBD1 (5 bases). CDR3 length equals 16 residues. The germline V and J ends were trimmed by 3 bases and 1 base, with 12 bases remaining between them. This CDR3 reads CASSLPFTGNTGELFF. The DNA for the CDR3 is TGTGCCAGCAGTTTGCCCTTTACAGGGAACACCGGGGAGCTGTTTTTT.

The genes are TRBV3-1 and TRBJ2-6; perhaps TRBD1 as D (6 bases). V was clipped by 4 bases and J by 0 bases, with 13 bases between them. The germline V gene has CDR1 LGHDT and CDR2 YNNKEL (reference sequence). This CDR3 contains 17 residues. The CDR3 here is CASSPPGHLSGANVLTF. The CDR3 DNA is TGTGCCAGCAGCCCACCGGGACACCTCTCTGGGGCCAACGTCCTGACTTTC. The full variable domain, its missing parts supplied by reference TRBV3-1 and TRBJ2-6, is DTAVSQTPKYLVTQMGNDKSIKCEQNLGHDTMYWYKQDSKKFLKIMFSYNNKELIINETVPNRFSPKSPDKAHLNLHINSLELGDSAVYFCASSPPGHLSGANVLTFGAGSRLTVL.

This clonotype was counted ten times or more. This sequence joins TRBV12-3 or TRBV12-4 and TRBJ2-3; 9 bases are shared with TRBD1. With V trimmed by 1 base and J by 2 bases, 1 base remained unmatched. The CDR3 sequence is 15 residues long. This chain's CDR3 is CASSLGQGVTDTQYF. As DNA, the CDR3 is TGTGCCAGCAGTTTAGGACAGGGGGTCACAGATACGCAGTATTTT.

This clonotype was seen at least ten times. The V and J genes are TRBV29-1 and TRBJ2-1; the match to TRBD2 covers 8 bases. Germline V CDR1 and CDR2: SQVTM, ANQGSEA. J was trimmed by 0 bases and V by 6 bases; bases with no gene match: 7. The CDR3 loop spans 15 amino acids. As DNA, the CDR3 is TGCAGCGTATTAGCGGGGATCGACTCCTACAATGAGCAGTTCTTC. It is translated as CSVLAGIDSYNEQFF.

This clonotype was counted only a few times. The rearrangement links TRBV5-1 to TRBJ2-7; 7 positions match TRBD1. Trimming removed 3 bases from V and 5 bases from J; junction bases left unmatched: 2. Germline assignment: CDR1 SGHRS and CDR2 YFSETQ. CDR3 length equals 12 residues. CDR3 bases: TGCGCCAGCAGCTCCGACAGGGACGAGCAGTACTTC. Its protein is CASSSDRDEQYF.

The V and J genes are TRBV19 and TRBJ1-4; TRBD1 is a possible D gene (6 bases). Germline V gene sequence: CDR1 LNHDA, CDR2 SQIVND (reference sequence). Trimming pared 3 bases from V and 2 bases from J, leaving 13 bases between. The CDR3 loop spans 16 amino acids. Here the CDR3 reads CASSITGTRTNEKLFF. In DNA form, the CDR3 reads TGTGCCAGTAGTATTACCGGGACAAGGACTAATGAAAAACTGTTTTTT.

V is TRBV20-1 and J is TRBJ2-7; a possible D gene is TRBD2 (6 bases). This CDR3 region has 16 residues. Germline V gene lookup returns CDR1 DFQATT and CDR2 SNEGSKA (reference sequence). The V end lost 0 bases, the J end lost 0 bases, and 15 bases lay between the germline ends. CDR3 sequence (DNA): TGCAGTGCTAGAGATCCGAGCGGGCTAAGCTCCTACGAGCAGTACTTC. It translates to CSARDPSGLSSYEQYF.

The chain carries TRBV3-1 and TRBJ2-5, with D perhaps TRBD1 (6 bases). The CDR3 has 15 residues. V was cut by 4 bases and J by 4 bases, with 16 bases left in between. The V gene's germline CDR1 is LGHDT and CDR2 YNNKEL (reference sequence). This CDR3 is CASSLTPRRGETQYF. CDR3 coding DNA: TGTGCCAGCAGCCTGACCCCCCGCAGGGGAGAGACCCAGTACTTC.

CDR3 sequence: CASSYRLLAGGSSETQYF. The CDR3 DNA reads TGCGCCAGCAGCTATCGTTTACTAGCGGGAGGGTCCTCGGAGACCCAGTACTTC. The chain has TRBV5-1 and TRBJ2-5; 13 bases map to TRBD2. Germline V CDR1 and CDR2: SGHRS, YFSETQ. CDR3 size: 18 residues. J was trimmed by 5 bases and V by 3 bases; bases with no gene match: 13.